One sample yielded the 6 T cell receptor beta chains listed below, sequenced in a study of blood T cells in healthy people across ages. A second PCR of about 7 to 11 cycles used a sample-barcoded 5' primer and a J-beta primer mix. Each CDR3 protein is one row after TCRdb ran MiXCR on the 5' RACE reads. The data contain over 750,000 distinct CDR3 sequences, just under 25% of them singletons. These same records also appear under a second study, on T cells of mothers and their children.

The source material was blood. The origin of the receptors is a boy aged 5-17 years in good health.

V gene TRBV7-9 combines with J gene TRBJ1-3; D may be TRBD1 (6 bases). Per germline, CDR1 SEHNR and CDR2 FQNEAQ (reference sequence). The CDR3 has 17 residues. Deletions cut 2 bases from V and 0 bases from J, with 14 bases between. For the CDR3, the DNA is TGTGCCAGCAGCTTACAGGACAGCACCTACTCTGGAAACACCATATATTTT. Protein sequence: CASSLQDSTYSGNTIYF.

With regard to this clonotype: Germline and junction disagree at one end, which may indicate a read error. The V and J genes are TRBV13 and TRBJ2-5; the match to TRBD2 covers 9 bases. The J call could be wrong; TRBJ2-1 is a better fit for the DNA end. Germline V gene lookup returns CDR1 PRHDT and CDR2 FYEKMQ (reference sequence). The CDR3 sequence is 16 residues long. The CDR3 DNA reads TGTGCCAGCAGCCTAGGAAAGGGACTAGCATACAATGAGCAGTTCTTC. Its translation: CASSLGKGLAYNEQFF.

In this sample, this clonotype turned up a few times. V and J are TRBV7-9 and TRBJ2-4; D uncertain. Germline loops: CDR1 SEHNR, CDR2 FQNEAQ (reference sequence). The CDR3 length is 15 residues. Trimming pared 4 bases from V and 4 bases from J, leaving 14 bases between. CDR3: CASSYPDLGKNIQYF. DNA for the CDR3: TGTGCCAGCAGCTATCCCGATCTTGGGAAAAACATTCAGTACTTC.

The rearrangement links TRBV29-1 to TRBJ2-1; 10 nucleotides line up with TRBD2. Germline V gene sequence: CDR1 SQVTM, CDR2 ANQGSEA. J lost 3 bases, V lost 8 bases, and 7 bases had no gene match. The CDR3 totals 14 residues. Here the CDR3 DNA reads TGCAGCTCATTTAGCGGGAGGAACTACAATGAGCAGTTCTTC. Its protein is CSSFSGRNYNEQFF.

The rearrangement joins TRBV7-9 to TRBJ1-1, with D maybe TRBD1 (6 bases). This CDR3 comprises 17 residues. V gave up 0 bases and J gave up 1 base, with 15 bases separating them. The germline gives CDR1 SEHNR, CDR2 FQNEAQ (reference sequence). The CDR3 bases are TGTGCCAGCAGCTTAGCACCAGGGGCGGATAAGAACACTGAAGCTTTCTTT. Protein product: CASSLAPGADKNTEAFF.

This rearrangement joins TRBV19 to TRBJ2-4; D gene ambiguous. Germline lookup yields CDR1 LNHDA and CDR2 SQIVND (reference sequence). The CDR3 contains 15 residues. V shed 6 bases and J shed 2 bases, with 14 bases lying between them. CDR3 DNA: TGTGCCAGTAGGATATTTTGGTCTCCCAAAAACATTCAGTACTTC. It yields the protein CASRIFWSPKNIQYF.